These T cell receptor beta chains were read from a single sample in a study of cytomegalovirus exposure and HLA in healthy donors. Assay: immunoSEQ multiplex PCR; the TCRdb copy retains only in-frame clones and omits some. The sample includes some 130,000 clones, roughly 80% seen only once; the top ten take under 2.5%. Sequencing was done on a sample of PBMCs. Receptors originate from a man aged 30 to 45 in good health and CMV-seronegative. CDR3s leave out the opening cysteine and the closing phenylalanine or tryptophan. Size values are once, few and many counts, or a class for expanded clones, and some rows have none.

v_call	j_call	clone_size	cdr3_aa
TRBV6-1	TRBJ2-7	few	ASSEWLAGGPGNEQY
TRBV6-6	TRBJ2-1	.	ATPGLYNEQF
TRBV4-2	TRBJ2-7	few	ASSQEGDSSYEQY
TRBV10-1	TRBJ2-1	.	ATSGTTYNEQF
TRBV5-1	TRBJ2-5	.	ASSLVVYSRKETQY
TRBV18	TRBJ2-7	.	ASSPATGGSEQY
TRBV18	TRBJ1-2	.	ASSPTTDTYGYT
TRBV2	TRBJ2-1	.	ASSVLRGSYNEQF
TRBV7-3	TRBJ2-3	few	ASSYRGGEGTQY
TRBV28	TRBJ1-1	few	ASSAGIEAF
TRBV15	TRBJ2-3	.	ATSRVGRDGTDTQY
TRBV19	TRBJ2-3	.	ASSIVDTSTDTQY
TRBV6-5	TRBJ2-4	.	ASRPRWEAKNIQY
TRBV2	TRBJ2-1	.	ASSAGTSGSNEQF
TRBV25-1	TRBJ2-2	.	ASSESGANTGELF
TRBV5-6	TRBJ2-7	once	ASSSGQSSYEQY
TRBV11-2	TRBJ2-1	.	ASSLDLAGPSSYNEQF
TRBV20-1	TRBJ2-4	.	SVGQGNIQY
TRBV30	TRBJ2-7	.	AWSEKTSGRIYEQY
TRBV4-1	TRBJ2-7	once	ASSQEFGTIDEQY
TRBV6-5	TRBJ1-2	few	ASSQETGLYGYT
TRBV5-6	TRBJ2-3	.	ASSQGSGSTDTQY
TRBV19	TRBJ1-2	.	ASSIPDDRRGYT
TRBV9	TRBJ2-3	once	ASSVGTSGGNTDTQY
TRBV15	TRBJ1-3	once	ATSREQVRSGNTIY
TRBV19	TRBJ2-6	.	ASSIAGGLGSGANVLT
TRBV9	TRBJ2-7	.	ASSVGQRNYEQY
TRBV6-1	TRBJ1-1	.	ASRTMSGSNTEAF
TRBV28	TRBJ1-2	.	ASSLMGSYGYT
TRBV7-8	TRBJ2-7	.	ASSLRRADPYEQY
TRBV18	TRBJ1-1	.	ASSPTGSETEAF
TRBV5-1	TRBJ2-3	.	ASSGGQSTDTQY
TRBV7-6	TRBJ2-7	.	ASSFGTGSYEQY
TRBV10-3	TRBJ1-5	.	AISAGGNQPQH
TRBV10-3	TRBJ2-7	.	AIREPITSGGYEQY
TRBV4-2	TRBJ1-5	.	ASSQGEGRSQPQH
TRBV2	TRBJ1-5	.	ASSGGQSAPQPQH
TRBV5-1	TRBJ2-7	.	ASRSGTAPYEQY
TRBV10-3	TRBJ2-5	.	AIRATGGQETQY
TRBV19	TRBJ2-7	once	ASRGTGTGAGEQY
TRBV6-5	TRBJ2-2	few	ASSQRTDNTGELF
TRBV4-2	TRBJ2-1	.	ASSRIPRLAGSNEQF
TRBV4-1	TRBJ2-1	.	ASSQVGDSEQF
TRBV6-6	TRBJ1-1	.	ASTSGQGHTEAF
TRBV20-1	TRBJ2-5	.	SARVGQTQY
TRBV4-1	TRBJ2-3	.	ASSQGWGGSLTDTQY
TRBV28	TRBJ2-7	.	ASLSGPGRSYEQY
TRBV2	TRBJ2-7	once	ASTVVLRTYEQY
TRBV5-1	TRBJ1-5	.	ASSQGQNQPQH
TRBV10-2	TRBJ1-5	.	ASSEAAGQPQH
TRBV27	TRBJ2-1	.	ASSPGLAGANEQF
TRBV6-4	TRBJ1-4	.	ASRYRVPNEKLF
TRBV14	TRBJ2-1	.	ASSPRNEERESNEQF
TRBV7-7	TRBJ2-7	.	ASSPSGGFSYEQY
TRBV2	TRBJ1-1	once	ASLQEMNTEAF
TRBV5-6	TRBJ1-3	.	ASSGGGTGLTGNTIY
TRBV19	TRBJ2-5	.	ASSPELPSGSGTQY
TRBV9	TRBJ2-1	few	ASSVESYSYNEQF
TRBV27	TRBJ2-3	.	ASSSNPPRASGKVDTQY
TRBV4-2	TRBJ2-7	once	ASSQDAQRRY